This T cell receptor beta chain was sequenced for a study of graft-versus-host responses after intestinal transplantation. The table came from immunoSEQ multiplex PCR; TCRdb's copy has only in-frame clones and leaves some out. The sample records tens of thousands of clones, roughly 96% being singletons. Only one count was recorded for this clone. What it binds is not known. CDR1 SGHAT and CDR2 FQNNGV come from the germline V gene. The CDR3 consists of 19 residues. The V gene end was trimmed by 1 base and the J gene end by 3 bases; junction bases not matched to a gene: 13. The sample here was unstimulated CD8+ T cells sorted from spleen or lymph node cells, taken before transplant. J is TRBJ1-3 and V is TRBV11-2; 9 positions agree with TRBD1. This sequence was found in a human donor who was the organ donor for an intestinal transplant. CDR3 in amino acids: CASSLAPRTGEADGNTIYF. CDR3 in DNA: TGTGCCAGCAGCTTAGCCCCCCGGACAGGGGAGGCTGATGGAAACACCATATATTTT.